The source of this T cell receptor beta chain is a study of regulatory T cells in long-lasting Graves disease. As for this clonotype: Its antigen is undetermined.

The CDR3 is made up of 16 amino acids. The germline gives CDR1 MNHNS, CDR2 SASEGT. V was trimmed by 6 bases and J by 10 bases, leaving 22 bases between them. Study outcomes and limitations: Patients with persistent Graves' had lower TCR diversity than newly diagnosed patients. Among persistent patients, a larger number of public clonotypes were shared (approximately 3,000) than among newly diagnosed patients (under 1,000).

The time point: newly diagnosed GD, antithyroid drugs for less than 3 months. The TCR library was prepared using RNA isolated from PBMCs. Sequencing libraries for TCR beta were prepared with iRepertoire HTBI primers and Arm-PCR of CDR3 regions. TCRdb re-derived calls from the multiplex PCR reads in MiXCR, one entry per CDR3 protein. The repertoire holds 500,000 to 700,000 distinct CDR3 sequences, with around 17% as singletons. The same sample was also studied in work on T cells in Graves' hyperthyroidism and ophthalmopathy.

The gene calls are TRBV6-1 and TRBJ1-6; tentative D call: TRBD1 (6 bases). This TCR derives from a woman aged 30 to 39 with Graves disease. The input for sequencing was peripheral blood mononuclear cells (PBMCs), taken at new diagnosis, from a patient treated with antithyroid drugs. DNA of the CDR3: TGTGCCAGCAGCTTACAAGCTAAACAGGGAGGATCACCCCTCCACTTT. Amino acids: CASSLQAKQGGSPLHF.